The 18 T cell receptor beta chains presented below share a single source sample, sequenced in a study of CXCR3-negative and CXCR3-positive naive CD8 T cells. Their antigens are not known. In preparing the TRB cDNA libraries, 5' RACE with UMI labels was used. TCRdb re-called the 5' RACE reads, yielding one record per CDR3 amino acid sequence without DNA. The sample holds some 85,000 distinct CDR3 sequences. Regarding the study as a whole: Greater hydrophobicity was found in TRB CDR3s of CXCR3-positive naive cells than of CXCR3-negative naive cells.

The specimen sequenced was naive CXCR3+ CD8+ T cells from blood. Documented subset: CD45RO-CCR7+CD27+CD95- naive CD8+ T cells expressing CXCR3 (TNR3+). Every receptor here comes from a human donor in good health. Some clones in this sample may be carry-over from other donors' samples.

The CDR3 protein is CASSIAGGGDYEQYF. The chain carries TRBV19 and TRBJ2-7; without DNA, the TCRdb call of TRBD1 cannot be checked. CDR3 length: 15 amino acids. Germline assignment: CDR1 LNHDA and CDR2 SQIVND (reference sequence).

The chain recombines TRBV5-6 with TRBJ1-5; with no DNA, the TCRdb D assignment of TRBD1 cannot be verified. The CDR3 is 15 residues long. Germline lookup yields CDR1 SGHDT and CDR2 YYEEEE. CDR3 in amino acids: CASSLSDRVQQPQHF.

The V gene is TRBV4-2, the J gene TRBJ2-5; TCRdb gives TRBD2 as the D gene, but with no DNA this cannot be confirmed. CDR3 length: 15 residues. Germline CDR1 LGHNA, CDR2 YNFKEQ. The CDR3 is CASSQDVERQETQYF.

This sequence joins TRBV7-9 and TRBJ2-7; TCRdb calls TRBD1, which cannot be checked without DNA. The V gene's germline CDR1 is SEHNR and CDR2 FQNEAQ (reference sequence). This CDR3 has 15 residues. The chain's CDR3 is CASSLVRDRSYEQYF.

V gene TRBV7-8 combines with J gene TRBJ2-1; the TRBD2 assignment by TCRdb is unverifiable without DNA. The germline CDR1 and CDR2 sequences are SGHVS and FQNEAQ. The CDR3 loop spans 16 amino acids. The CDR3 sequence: CASSWGGPDSYNEQFF.

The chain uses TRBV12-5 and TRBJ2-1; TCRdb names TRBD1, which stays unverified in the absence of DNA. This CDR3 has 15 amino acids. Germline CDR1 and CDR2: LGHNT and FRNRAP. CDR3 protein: CASGFAPGGGNEQFF.

The chain's CDR3 is CASSLQDMNTEAFF. The chain combines TRBV5-1 with TRBJ1-1. The CDR3 totals 14 residues. Germline CDR1 is SGHRS and CDR2 is YFSETQ.

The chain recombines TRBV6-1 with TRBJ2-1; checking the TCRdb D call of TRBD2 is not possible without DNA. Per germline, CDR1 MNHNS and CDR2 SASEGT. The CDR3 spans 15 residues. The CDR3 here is CASSTGTSGYNEQFF.

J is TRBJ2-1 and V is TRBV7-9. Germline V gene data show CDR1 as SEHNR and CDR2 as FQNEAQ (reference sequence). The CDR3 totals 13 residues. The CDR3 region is CASSLSTSNEQFF.

Here the CDR3 reads CSADLGQGGNEQFF. The chain is built from TRBV29-1 and TRBJ2-1; TCRdb's assignment of TRBD1 cannot be checked, as there is no DNA. This CDR3 has 14 amino acids. Germline assignment: CDR1 SQVTM and CDR2 ANQGSEA.

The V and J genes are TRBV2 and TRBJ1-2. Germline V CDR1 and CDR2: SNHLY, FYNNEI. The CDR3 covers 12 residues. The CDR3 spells CARRGIGGGYTF.

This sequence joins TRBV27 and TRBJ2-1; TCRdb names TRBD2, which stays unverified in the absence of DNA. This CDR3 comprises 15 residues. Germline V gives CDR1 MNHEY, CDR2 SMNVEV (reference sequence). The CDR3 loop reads CASRPLLASSSLGVF.

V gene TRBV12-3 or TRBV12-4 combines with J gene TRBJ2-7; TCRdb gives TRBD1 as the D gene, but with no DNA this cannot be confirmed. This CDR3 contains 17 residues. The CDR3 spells CASSLEGTSGPHYEQYF.

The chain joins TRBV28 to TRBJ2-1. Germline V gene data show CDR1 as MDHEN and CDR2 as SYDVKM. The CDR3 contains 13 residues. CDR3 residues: CASSLAPNNEQFF.

The CDR3 is CASSSSGLATLTAQYF. The chain is built from TRBV7-9 and TRBJ2-5; TCRdb names TRBD2, which stays unverified in the absence of DNA. Per germline, CDR1 SEHNR and CDR2 FQNEAQ (reference sequence). The CDR3 extends over 16 amino acids.

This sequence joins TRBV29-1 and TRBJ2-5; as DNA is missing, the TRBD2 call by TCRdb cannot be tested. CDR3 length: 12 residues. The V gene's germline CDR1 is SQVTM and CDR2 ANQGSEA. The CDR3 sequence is CSVSREAETQYF.

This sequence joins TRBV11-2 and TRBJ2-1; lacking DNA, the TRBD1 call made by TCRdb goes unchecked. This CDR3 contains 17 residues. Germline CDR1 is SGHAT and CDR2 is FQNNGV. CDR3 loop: CASSSQRGGLGISEQFF.

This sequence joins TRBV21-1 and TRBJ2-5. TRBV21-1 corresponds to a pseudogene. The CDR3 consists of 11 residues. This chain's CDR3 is CASSFRETQYF.